The sequence of this T cell receptor beta chain was determined in a study of OX40 agonist ivuxolimab in advanced cancers. Regarding the study as a whole: Partly responding patients at 0.1-3.0 mg/kg showed some of the smallest clonal expansion. There was clonal expansion of CD4+ and CD8+ blood T cells by week 6 at 0.1 to 3.0 mg/kg. More expanded clones were seen, on average, in CD8+ T cells than in CD4+.

Patients were ruled out by autoimmune disease history or systemic immunosuppression. As regards this clone: What it binds is unknown.

The repertoire was sequenced with immunoSEQ multiplex PCR; TCRdb's copy has only in-frame clones and lacks some. The sample shows about 98,000 clones, 80% to 90% of them seen only once. The ends lost 1 base at V and 6 bases at J; junction bases unmatched: 10. The CDR3 runs to 16 residues. CDR1 PRHDT and CDR2 FYEKMQ come from the germline V gene (reference sequence). This TCR derives from an adult with an advanced solid tumor such as melanoma, head and neck, liver or kidney cancer. Sequences were derived from CD4+ or CD8+ T cells sorted from blood, sampled in a trial of the OX40 agonist ivuxolimab. The chain recombines TRBV13 with TRBJ2-5; 8 nucleotides line up with TRBD2. CDR3 bases: TGTGCCAGCAGCTTAGAAACTAGCGGAGCCTGGAAGACCCAGTACTTC. Protein sequence: CASSLETSGAWKTQYF.